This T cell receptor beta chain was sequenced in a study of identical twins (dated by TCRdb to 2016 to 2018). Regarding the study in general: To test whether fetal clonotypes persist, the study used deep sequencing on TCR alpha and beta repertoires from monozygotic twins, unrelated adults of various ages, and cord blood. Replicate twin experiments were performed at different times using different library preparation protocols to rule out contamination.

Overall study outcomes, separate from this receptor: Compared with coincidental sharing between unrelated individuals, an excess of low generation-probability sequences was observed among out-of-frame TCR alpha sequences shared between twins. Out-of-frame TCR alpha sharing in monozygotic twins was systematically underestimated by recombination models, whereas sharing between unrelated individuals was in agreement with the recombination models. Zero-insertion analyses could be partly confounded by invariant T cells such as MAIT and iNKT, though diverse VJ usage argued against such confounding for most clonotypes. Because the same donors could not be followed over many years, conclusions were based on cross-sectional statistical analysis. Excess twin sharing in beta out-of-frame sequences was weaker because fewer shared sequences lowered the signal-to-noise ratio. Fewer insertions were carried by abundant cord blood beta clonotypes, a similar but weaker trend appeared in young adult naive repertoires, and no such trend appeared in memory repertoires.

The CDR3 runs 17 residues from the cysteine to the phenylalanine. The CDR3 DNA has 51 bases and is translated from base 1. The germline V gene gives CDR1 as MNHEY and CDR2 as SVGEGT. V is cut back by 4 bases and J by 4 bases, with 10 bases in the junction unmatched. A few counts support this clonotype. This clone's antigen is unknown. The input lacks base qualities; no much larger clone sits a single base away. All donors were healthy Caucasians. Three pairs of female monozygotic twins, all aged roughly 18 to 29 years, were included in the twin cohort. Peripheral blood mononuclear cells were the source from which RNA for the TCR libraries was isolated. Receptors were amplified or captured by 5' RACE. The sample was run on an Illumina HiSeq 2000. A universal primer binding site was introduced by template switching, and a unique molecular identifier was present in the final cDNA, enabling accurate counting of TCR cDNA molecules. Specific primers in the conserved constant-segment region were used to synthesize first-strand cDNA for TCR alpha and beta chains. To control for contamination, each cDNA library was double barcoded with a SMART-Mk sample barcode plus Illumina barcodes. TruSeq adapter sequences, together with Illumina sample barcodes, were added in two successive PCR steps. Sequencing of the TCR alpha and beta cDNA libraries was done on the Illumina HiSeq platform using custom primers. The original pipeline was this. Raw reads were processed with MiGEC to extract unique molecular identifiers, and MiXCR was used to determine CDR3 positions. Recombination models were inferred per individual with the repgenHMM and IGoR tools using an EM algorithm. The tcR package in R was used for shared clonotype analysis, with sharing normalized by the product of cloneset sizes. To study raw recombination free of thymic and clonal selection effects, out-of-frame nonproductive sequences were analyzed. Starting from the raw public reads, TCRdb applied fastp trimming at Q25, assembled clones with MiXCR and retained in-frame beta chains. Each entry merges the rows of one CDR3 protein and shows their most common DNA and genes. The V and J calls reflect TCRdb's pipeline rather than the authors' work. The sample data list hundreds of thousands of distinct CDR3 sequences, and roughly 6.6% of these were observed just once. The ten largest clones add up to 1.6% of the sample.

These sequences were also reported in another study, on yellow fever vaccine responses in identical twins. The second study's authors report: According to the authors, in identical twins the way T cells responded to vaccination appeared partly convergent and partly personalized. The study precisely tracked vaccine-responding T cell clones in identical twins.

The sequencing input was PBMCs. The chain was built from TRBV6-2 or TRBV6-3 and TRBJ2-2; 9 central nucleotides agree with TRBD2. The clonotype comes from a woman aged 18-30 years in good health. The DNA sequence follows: TGTGCCAGCAGTTCAAAATCCGGGACTAGCATCACCGGGGAGCTGTTTTTT. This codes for CASSSKSGTSITGELFF.